This is a list of T cell receptor beta chains from one sample in a study of blood T cell repertoires in COVID-19. Only in-frame clones appear in the TCRdb table, and some are missing; sequencing was by immunoSEQ multiplex PCR. The sample shows 250,000 to 300,000 clones, nearly 90% of them seen only once. The sample was PBMCs or T cells enriched from blood (not recorded which). These receptors were collected from a woman in her sixties or seventies who had recovered from COVID-19. Both conserved end residues are part of each CDR3. The order of the fields is CDR3 DNA, CDR3 protein, J gene, D gene, V gene, clone size. A D gene is named only where the DNA matches it firmly. Clone size, where shown, is once, few, many, or a class for clones that have expanded.

CDR3nt: TGTGCCATCAGTGTGGGCAGGGGGGACTATGGCTACACCTTC
CDR3aa: CAISVGRGDYGYTF
j_gene: TRBJ1-2
d_gene: TRBD1
v_gene: TRBV10-3
abundance: -

CDR3nt: TGTGCCAGTAGCTACTGGACAGATAGCAATCAGCCCCAGCATTTT
CDR3aa: CASSYWTDSNQPQHF
j_gene: TRBJ1-5
d_gene: -
v_gene: TRBV19
abundance: -

CDR3nt: TGTGCCAGCAGTCCCGGACAGGGAGGGCAGCCCCAGCATTTT
CDR3aa: CASSPGQGGQPQHF
j_gene: TRBJ1-5
d_gene: TRBD1
v_gene: TRBV6-5
abundance: -

CDR3nt: TGTGCCAGCAGAACGGGCCGCAGGGGGTCCGCCGAGCAGTACTTC
CDR3aa: CASRTGRRGSAEQYF
j_gene: TRBJ2-7
d_gene: TRBD1
v_gene: TRBV28
abundance: -

CDR3nt: TGCAGCGTTAACGGGGACAGTTCTGCAACTAATGAAAAACTGTTTTTT
CDR3aa: CSVNGDSSATNEKLFF
j_gene: TRBJ1-4
d_gene: TRBD1
v_gene: TRBV29-1
abundance: -

CDR3nt: TGTGCCAGCAGTTCTCAACAGGAAGAAGCTTTCTTT
CDR3aa: CASSSQQEEAFF
j_gene: TRBJ1-1
d_gene: -
v_gene: TRBV28
abundance: -

CDR3nt: TGTGCCAGCAGCTTAGTATTGGGACAGCAATACGAGCAGTACTTC
CDR3aa: CASSLVLGQQYEQYF
j_gene: TRBJ2-7
d_gene: TRBD1
v_gene: TRBV11-1
abundance: -

CDR3nt: TGCAGCGCTGACAGGGTTTTAGGCTATGGCTACACCTTC
CDR3aa: CSADRVLGYGYTF
j_gene: TRBJ1-2
d_gene: TRBD1
v_gene: TRBV29-1
abundance: -

CDR3nt: TGCGCCAGCAGTGAGTCGGGACTAGCGCTACCGAGGGGTGAGCAGTTCTTC
CDR3aa: CASSESGLALPRGEQFF
j_gene: TRBJ2-1
d_gene: TRBD2
v_gene: TRBV10-2
abundance: -

CDR3nt: TGTGCCAGCAGTTATCCCATAGCGGGGAGGTCGGCCCAGTACTTC
CDR3aa: CASSYPIAGRSAQYF
j_gene: TRBJ2-5
d_gene: TRBD2
v_gene: TRBV6-2/TRBV6-3
abundance: -

CDR3nt: TGTGCCAGCAGTTTATACAGGGAAGAGACCCAGTACTTC
CDR3aa: CASSLYREETQYF
j_gene: TRBJ2-5
d_gene: -
v_gene: TRBV6-5
abundance: -

CDR3nt: TGTGCCAGCAGCTCGGGACAGTTCTATGGCTACACCTTC
CDR3aa: CASSSGQFYGYTF
j_gene: TRBJ1-2
d_gene: TRBD1
v_gene: TRBV6-2/TRBV6-3
abundance: -

CDR3nt: TGTGCCAGCAGCCGCGGGGGGACCTCCTACAATGAGCAGTTCTTC
CDR3aa: CASSRGGTSYNEQFF
j_gene: TRBJ2-1
d_gene: TRBD2
v_gene: TRBV3-1/TRBV3-2
abundance: -

CDR3nt: TGTGCCAGCAGCCCCGGGACAGGGCTTGGAAACACCATATATTTT
CDR3aa: CASSPGTGLGNTIYF
j_gene: TRBJ1-3
d_gene: TRBD1
v_gene: TRBV28
abundance: -

CDR3nt: TGTGCCAGCTCACCAAGGAGGGACAGCTACGAGCAGTACTTC
CDR3aa: CASSPRRDSYEQYF
j_gene: TRBJ2-7
d_gene: -
v_gene: TRBV18
abundance: -

CDR3nt: TGTGCCAGCAGCGTTCGAGACAGGGATCGGACCTCCTACGAGCAGTACTTC
CDR3aa: CASSVRDRDRTSYEQYF
j_gene: TRBJ2-7
d_gene: TRBD1
v_gene: TRBV5-4
abundance: few

CDR3nt: TGTGCCACCAGTGACCCTAGCACAGATACGCAGTATTTT
CDR3aa: CATSDPSTDTQYF
j_gene: TRBJ2-3
d_gene: -
v_gene: TRBV24-1
abundance: -

CDR3nt: TGTGCCAGTAGTTTGGGACAGGGGAACACTGAAGCTTTCTTT
CDR3aa: CASSLGQGNTEAFF
j_gene: TRBJ1-1
d_gene: TRBD1
v_gene: TRBV19
abundance: -

CDR3nt: TGTGCCAGCAGACCGGGACAGGGGTATGGCTACACCTTC
CDR3aa: CASRPGQGYGYTF
j_gene: TRBJ1-2
d_gene: TRBD1
v_gene: TRBV28
abundance: -

CDR3nt: TGTGCCAGTAGTATCCCCCCAACAGGGGCGAACACCATATATTTT
CDR3aa: CASSIPPTGANTIYF
j_gene: TRBJ1-3
d_gene: TRBD1
v_gene: TRBV19
abundance: -

CDR3nt: TGTGCCAGCAGCTTTCAACTACAAGAGACCCAGTACTTC
CDR3aa: CASSFQLQETQYF
j_gene: TRBJ2-5
d_gene: -
v_gene: TRBV7-3
abundance: -

CDR3nt: TGTGCCAGCAGCTTCGGACTAGCGGACTACAATGAGCAGTTCTTC
CDR3aa: CASSFGLADYNEQFF
j_gene: TRBJ2-1
d_gene: TRBD2
v_gene: TRBV7-2
abundance: -

CDR3nt: TGTGCCAGCTCACCACCGCCACAGACTACCTACGAGCAGTACTTC
CDR3aa: CASSPPPQTTYEQYF
j_gene: TRBJ2-7
d_gene: -
v_gene: TRBV18
abundance: -

CDR3nt: TGTGCCAGCAGCTTCACAGGGGGCGGCCCAGAGACCCAGTACTTC
CDR3aa: CASSFTGGGPETQYF
j_gene: TRBJ2-5
d_gene: TRBD1
v_gene: TRBV7-9
abundance: -

CDR3nt: TGTGCCACCAGTGACTCCGGACAGGGCTCTGGCTACACCTTC
CDR3aa: CATSDSGQGSGYTF
j_gene: TRBJ1-2
d_gene: TRBD1
v_gene: TRBV24-1
abundance: -

CDR3nt: TGTGCCAGCCTGCGGGAGGGGCAAGAGACCCAGTACTTC
CDR3aa: CASLREGQETQYF
j_gene: TRBJ2-5
d_gene: TRBD2
v_gene: TRBV2
abundance: -

CDR3nt: TGTGCCAGTAGTTCACTCGGGACAGGGAAAGTAACCCAGCATTTT
CDR3aa: CASSSLGTGKVTQHF
j_gene: TRBJ1-5
d_gene: TRBD1
v_gene: TRBV19
abundance: -

CDR3nt: TGTGCCAGCAGCGAGGATCCAACGGGAGAGCAGTACTTC
CDR3aa: CASSEDPTGEQYF
j_gene: TRBJ2-7
d_gene: -
v_gene: TRBV5-4
abundance: once

CDR3nt: TGTGCCAGTAGTACCCCGGGACAGGGGGATGGCTACACCTTC
CDR3aa: CASSTPGQGDGYTF
j_gene: TRBJ1-2
d_gene: TRBD1
v_gene: TRBV19
abundance: -

CDR3nt: TGTGCCAGCAGCTATAACATGGGACAGACCACAGATACGCAGTATTTT
CDR3aa: CASSYNMGQTTDTQYF
j_gene: TRBJ2-3
d_gene: TRBD1
v_gene: TRBV5-4
abundance: -

CDR3nt: TGTGCCAGCAGCCTGGGAAACAGGCCTGGAAACACCATATATTTT
CDR3aa: CASSLGNRPGNTIYF
j_gene: TRBJ1-3
d_gene: -
v_gene: TRBV13
abundance: -